A selection of T cell receptor beta chains follows, all from one sample in a study of cytomegalovirus exposure and HLA in healthy donors. Profiling relied on immunoSEQ multiplex PCR, and the TCRdb table lists in-frame clones only, not all of them. The sample has fewer than 150,000 clones; 80% are singletons. Material: PBMCs. These receptors all stem from a man aged 40-49 years in good health and CMV-seropositive. CDR3s include the opening cysteine and the closing phenylalanine or tryptophan. The order of the fields is J gene, clone size, D gene, V gene, CDR3 DNA, CDR3 protein. D genes are given only for firm matches. Clone size, where shown, is once, few, many, or a class for clones that have expanded.

TRBJ1-2,.,TRBD1,TRBV7-8,TGTGCCAGCAGCTTAGCGGCGGCAGGGGGCAACTATGGCTACACCTTC,CASSLAAAGGNYGYTF
TRBJ2-5,.,.,TRBV2,TGTGCCAACTCCAGGGGCGGGGAGACCCAGTACTTC,CANSRGGETQYF
TRBJ2-7,.,.,TRBV2,TGTGCCAGCAGTGGCCAGGGTAAGGGTAGCTCCTACGAGCAGTACTTC,CASSGQGKGSSYEQYF
TRBJ1-1,.,TRBD1,TRBV4-1,TGCGCCAGCAGCCTATTTATTCCGGGACAGGGGACAAATAACACTGAAGCTTTCTTT,CASSLFIPGQGTNNTEAFF
TRBJ2-7,.,.,TRBV28,TGTGCCAGCAGCCTTGCACCTCTTACAGGGGAGCAGTACTTC,CASSLAPLTGEQYF
TRBJ2-7,.,TRBD2,TRBV9,TGTGCCAGCAGCGTAGGGCTAGCGGGCGGTTTAATCGAGCAGTACTTC,CASSVGLAGGLIEQYF
TRBJ1-4,.,.,TRBV7-9,TGTGCCAGCAGCTTCGGGCCCGCCGGGGATGAAAAACTGTTTTTT,CASSFGPAGDEKLFF
TRBJ1-3,few,.,TRBV27,TGTGCCAGCAGTTTGACAGGCCGGAACTCTGGAAACACCATATATTTT,CASSLTGRNSGNTIYF
TRBJ2-3,once,.,TRBV7-2,TGTGCCAGCAGCTTCGCGGGTAGATGGACAGATACGCAGTATTTT,CASSFAGRWTDTQYF
TRBJ1-2,.,TRBD1,TRBV7-2,TGTGCCAGCAGCCGCGTCGGGACAGGGGAACGAGTGAGAGGCTATGGCTACACCTTC,CASSRVGTGERVRGYGYTF
TRBJ2-3,once,TRBD2,TRBV5-4,TGTGCCAGCAGCTTAATGGCGGGAGGAAGCACAGATACGCAGTATTTT,CASSLMAGGSTDTQYF
TRBJ2-5,.,TRBD1,TRBV5-1,TGCGCCAGCAGCTGGGGACAGGGGAGAGAGACCCAGTACTTC,CASSWGQGRETQYF
TRBJ1-4,few,.,TRBV7-9,TGTGCCAGCAGCTTGCCGGGTCTAAATGAAAAACTGTTTTTT,CASSLPGLNEKLFF
TRBJ2-5,.,.,TRBV7-7,TGTGCTAGCAGCTTAGAATTGGGGGCGTGGGCAGAGACCCAGTACTTC,CASSLELGAWAETQYF
TRBJ1-3,.,.,TRBV6-5,TGTGCCAGCAGTTACGAAGCCTCTGGAAACACCATATATTTT,CASSYEASGNTIYF
TRBJ2-5,once,.,TRBV7-6,TGTGCCAGCAGCTTCGAGCGGAACCCCGGGGAGACCCAGTACTTC,CASSFERNPGETQYF
TRBJ2-1,few,TRBD2,TRBV4-1,TGCGCCAGCAGCGAAGCCGGACTAGCGGGGGGGCTTCAGGAGCAGTTCTTC,CASSEAGLAGGLQEQFF